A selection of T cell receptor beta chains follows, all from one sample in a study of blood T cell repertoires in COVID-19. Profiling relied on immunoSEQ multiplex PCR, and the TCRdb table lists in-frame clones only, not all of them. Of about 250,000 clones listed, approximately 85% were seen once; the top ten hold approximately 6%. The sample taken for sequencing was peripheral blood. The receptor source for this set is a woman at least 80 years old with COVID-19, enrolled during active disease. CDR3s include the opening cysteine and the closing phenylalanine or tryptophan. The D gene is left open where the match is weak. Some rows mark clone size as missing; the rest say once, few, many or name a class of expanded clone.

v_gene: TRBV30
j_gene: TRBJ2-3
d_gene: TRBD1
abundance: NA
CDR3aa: CAWREGQGPPDTQYF
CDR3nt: TGTGCCTGGAGAGAGGGACAGGGGCCCCCAGATACGCAGTATTTT

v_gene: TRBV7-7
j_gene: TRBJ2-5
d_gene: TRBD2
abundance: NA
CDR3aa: CASSRGLAVVETQYF
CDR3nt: TGTGCTAGCAGCCGAGGACTAGCGGTTGTCGAGACCCAGTACTTC

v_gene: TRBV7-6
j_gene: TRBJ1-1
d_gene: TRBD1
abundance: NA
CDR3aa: CASSLGAGQVNTEAFF
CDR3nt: TGTGCCAGCAGCTTAGGAGCGGGACAGGTGAACACTGAAGCTTTCTTT

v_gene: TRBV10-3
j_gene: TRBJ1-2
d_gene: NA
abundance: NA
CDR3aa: CAISETGTPIYGYTF
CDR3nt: TGTGCCATCAGTGAGACCGGGACACCGATCTATGGCTACACCTTC

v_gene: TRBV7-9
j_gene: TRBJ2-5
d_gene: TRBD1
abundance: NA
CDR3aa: CASSLGQGEFETQYF
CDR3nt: TGTGCCAGCAGCTTGGGACAGGGGGAGTTCGAGACCCAGTACTTC

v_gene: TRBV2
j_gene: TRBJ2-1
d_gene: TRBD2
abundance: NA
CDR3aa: CASSGIAGVLRNEQFF
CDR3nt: TGTGCCAGCAGTGGGATAGCGGGGGTATTGAGGAATGAGCAGTTCTTC

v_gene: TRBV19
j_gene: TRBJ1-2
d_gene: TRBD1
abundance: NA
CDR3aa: CASSILPGQGTGYGYTF
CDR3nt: TGTGCCAGTAGTATCCTACCGGGACAGGGAACTGGCTATGGCTACACCTTC

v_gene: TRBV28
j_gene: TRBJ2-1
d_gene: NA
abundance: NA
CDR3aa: CASSPILSSYNEQFF
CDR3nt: TGTGCCAGCAGTCCGATCTTGAGCTCCTACAATGAGCAGTTCTTC

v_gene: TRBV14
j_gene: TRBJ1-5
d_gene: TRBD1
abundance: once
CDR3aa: CASSPGTGGPQHF
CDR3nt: TGTGCCAGCAGTCCCGGGACAGGGGGTCCCCAGCATTTT

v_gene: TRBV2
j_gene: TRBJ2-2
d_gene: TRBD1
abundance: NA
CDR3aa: CASRGDRANTGELFF
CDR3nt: TGTGCCAGCAGGGGCGACAGGGCGAACACCGGGGAGCTGTTTTTT

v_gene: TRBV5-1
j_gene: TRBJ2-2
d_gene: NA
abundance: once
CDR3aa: CASSLGHPTGELFF
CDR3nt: TGCGCCAGCAGCTTGGGACACCCCACCGGGGAGCTGTTTTTT

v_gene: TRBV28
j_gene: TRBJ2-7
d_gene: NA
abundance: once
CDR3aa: CASSFRRVGEQYF
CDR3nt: TGTGCCAGCAGTTTCCGCAGGGTGGGCGAGCAGTACTTC

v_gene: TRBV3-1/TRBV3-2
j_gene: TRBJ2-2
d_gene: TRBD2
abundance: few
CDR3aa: CASSPYAGGRSGELFF
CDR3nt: TGTGCCAGCAGCCCCTACGCGGGGGGGCGTTCCGGGGAGCTGTTTTTT

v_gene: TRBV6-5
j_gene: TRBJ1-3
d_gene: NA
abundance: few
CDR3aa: CASSYSLYSGNTIYF
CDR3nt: TGTGCCAGCAGTTACTCTCTATACTCTGGAAACACCATATATTTT

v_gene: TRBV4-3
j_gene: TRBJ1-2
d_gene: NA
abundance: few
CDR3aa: CASSQDPGGIISNYGYTF
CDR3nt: TGCGCCAGCAGCCAAGATCCCGGAGGTATCATTTCTAACTATGGCTACACCTTC

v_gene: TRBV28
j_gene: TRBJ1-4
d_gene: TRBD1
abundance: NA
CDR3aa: CASIRDRAEKLFF
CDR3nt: TGTGCCAGCATCCGGGACAGGGCCGAAAAACTGTTTTTT

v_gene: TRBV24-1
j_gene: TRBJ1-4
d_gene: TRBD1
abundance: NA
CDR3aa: CATSVGQGLNEKLFF
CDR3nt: TGTGCCACCAGTGTAGGACAGGGACTAAATGAAAAACTGTTTTTT

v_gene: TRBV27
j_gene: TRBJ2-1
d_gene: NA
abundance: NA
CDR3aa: CASRAFGANEQFF
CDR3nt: TGTGCCAGCAGGGCGTTTGGGGCCAACGAGCAGTTCTTC

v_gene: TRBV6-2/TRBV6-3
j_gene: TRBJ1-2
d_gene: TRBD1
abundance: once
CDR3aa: CASSNDRVGYTF
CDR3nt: TGTGCCAGCAGTAATGACAGGGTCGGCTACACCTTC

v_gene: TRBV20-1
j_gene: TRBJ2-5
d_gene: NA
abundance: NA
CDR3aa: CRAGEQETQYF
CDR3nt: TGCAGGGCCGGAGAACAAGAGACCCAGTACTTC

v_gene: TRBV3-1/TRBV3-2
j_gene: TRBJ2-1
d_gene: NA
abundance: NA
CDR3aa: CASTPSSRAGFRIEQFF
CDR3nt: TGTGCCAGCACCCCCTCCAGCAGGGCTGGTTTCAGGATTGAGCAGTTCTTC

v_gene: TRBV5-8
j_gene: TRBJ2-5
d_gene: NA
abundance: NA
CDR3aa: CASSFYETQYF
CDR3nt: TGTGCCAGCAGCTTCTATGAGACCCAGTACTTC

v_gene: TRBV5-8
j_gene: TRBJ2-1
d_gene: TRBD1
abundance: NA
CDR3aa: CASSLENRGRVLF
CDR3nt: TGTGCCAGCAGCTTGGAAAACAGGGGGCGAGTCCTCTTC

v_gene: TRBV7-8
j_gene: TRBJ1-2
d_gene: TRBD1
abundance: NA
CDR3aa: CASSPGTGTYGYTF
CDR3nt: TGTGCCAGCAGCCCTGGGACAGGGACCTATGGCTACACCTTC

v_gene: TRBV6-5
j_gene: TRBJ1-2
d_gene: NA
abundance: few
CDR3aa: CASSYGRQDYGYTF
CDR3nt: TGTGCCAGCAGTTACGGCAGACAGGACTATGGCTACACCTTC

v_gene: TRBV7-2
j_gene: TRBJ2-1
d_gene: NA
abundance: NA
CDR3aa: CASSTDRLQFF
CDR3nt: TGTGCCAGCAGCACGGACAGATTACAGTTCTTC

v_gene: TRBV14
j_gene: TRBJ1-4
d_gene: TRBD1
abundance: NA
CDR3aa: CASSQDFGTGNNEKLFF
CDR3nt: TGTGCCAGCAGCCAAGATTTCGGGACAGGGAACAATGAAAAACTGTTTTTT

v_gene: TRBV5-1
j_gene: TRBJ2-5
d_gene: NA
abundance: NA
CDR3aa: CASSLYLGGQETQYF
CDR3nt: TGCGCCAGCAGCTTGTATCTAGGAGGTCAAGAGACCCAGTACTTC

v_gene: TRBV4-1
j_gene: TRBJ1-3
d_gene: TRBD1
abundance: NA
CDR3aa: CASSQEPTGGGNTIYF
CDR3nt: TGCGCCAGCAGCCAAGAACCGACAGGGGGGGGAAACACCATATATTTT

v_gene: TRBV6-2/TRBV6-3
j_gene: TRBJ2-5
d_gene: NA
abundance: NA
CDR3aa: CASSKRVQETQYF
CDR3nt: TGTGCCAGCAGTAAGCGGGTCCAAGAGACCCAGTACTTC

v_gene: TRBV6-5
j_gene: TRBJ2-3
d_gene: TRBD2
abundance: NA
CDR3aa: CASSNSGFTDTQYF
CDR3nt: TGTGCCAGCAGTAATAGCGGGTTCACAGATACGCAGTATTTT

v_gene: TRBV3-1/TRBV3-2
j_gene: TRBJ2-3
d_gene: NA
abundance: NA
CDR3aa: CASSQHGTSTDTQYF
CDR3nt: TGTGCCAGCAGCCAACACGGGACTAGCACAGATACGCAGTATTTT

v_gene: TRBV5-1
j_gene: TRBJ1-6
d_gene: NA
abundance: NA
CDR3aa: CASSLGDYNSPLHF
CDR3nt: TGCGCCAGCAGCTTAGGGGACTATAATTCACCCCTCCACTTT

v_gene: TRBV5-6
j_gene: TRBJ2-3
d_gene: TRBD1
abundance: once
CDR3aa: CASSPTGTGGTDTQYF
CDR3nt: TGTGCCAGCAGCCCCACCGGGACAGGGGGCACAGATACGCAGTATTTT

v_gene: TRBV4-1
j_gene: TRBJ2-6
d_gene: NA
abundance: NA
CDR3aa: CASSQDHGANVLTF
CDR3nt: TGCGCCAGCAGCCAAGACCATGGGGCCAACGTCCTGACTTTC

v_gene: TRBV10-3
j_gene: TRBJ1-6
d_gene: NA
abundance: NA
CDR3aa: CAITPGIYNSPLHF
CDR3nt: TGTGCCATCACCCCAGGGATTTATAATTCACCCCTCCACTTT

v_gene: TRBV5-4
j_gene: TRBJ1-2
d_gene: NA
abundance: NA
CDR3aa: CASSGGEGNTNYGYTF
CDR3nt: TGTGCCAGCAGCGGAGGAGAGGGAAATACTAACTATGGCTACACCTTC

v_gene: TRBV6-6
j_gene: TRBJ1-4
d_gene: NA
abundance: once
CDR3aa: CASSYGRNEKLFF
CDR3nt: TGTGCCAGCAGTTACGGGAGGAACGAAAAACTGTTTTTT

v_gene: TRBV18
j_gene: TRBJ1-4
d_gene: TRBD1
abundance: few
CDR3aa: CASSPQGGPNEKLFF
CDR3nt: TGTGCCAGCTCACCTCAAGGGGGCCCAAATGAAAAACTGTTTTTT

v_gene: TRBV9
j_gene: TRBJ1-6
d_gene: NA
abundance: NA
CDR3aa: CASSVDPRGQPQTTLHF
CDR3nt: TGTGCCAGCAGCGTAGATCCCCGAGGGCAGCCCCAAACCACCCTCCACTTT

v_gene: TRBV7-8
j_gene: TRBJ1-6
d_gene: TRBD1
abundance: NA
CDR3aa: CASSPRTGDSSPLHF
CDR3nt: TGTGCCAGCAGCCCCCGGACAGGGGATTCATCACCCCTCCACTTT

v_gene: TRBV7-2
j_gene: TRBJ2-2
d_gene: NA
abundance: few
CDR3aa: CASNRGGRNTGELFF
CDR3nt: TGTGCCAGCAACAGGGGGGGACGCAACACCGGGGAGCTGTTTTTT

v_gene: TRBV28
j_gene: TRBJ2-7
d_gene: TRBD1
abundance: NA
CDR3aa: CASSFSGTGGSYEQYF
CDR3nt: TGTGCCAGCAGTTTCTCCGGGACAGGGGGCTCCTACGAGCAGTACTTC

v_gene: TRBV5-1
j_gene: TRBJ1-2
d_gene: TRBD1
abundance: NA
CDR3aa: CASSLEGTGGNYGYTF
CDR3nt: TGCGCCAGCAGCTTGGAGGGGACAGGGGGGAACTATGGCTACACCTTC

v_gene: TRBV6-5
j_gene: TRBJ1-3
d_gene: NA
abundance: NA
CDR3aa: CASKSNSGNTIYF
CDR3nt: TGTGCCAGCAAGAGCAACTCTGGAAACACCATATATTTT

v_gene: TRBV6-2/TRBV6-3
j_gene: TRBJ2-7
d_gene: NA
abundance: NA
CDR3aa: CASSYVRKLSYEQYF
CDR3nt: TGTGCCAGCAGTTACGTCAGAAAGTTATCCTACGAGCAGTACTTC

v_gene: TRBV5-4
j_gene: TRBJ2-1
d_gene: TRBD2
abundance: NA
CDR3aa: CASSPLAGGSSSYNEQFF
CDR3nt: TGTGCCAGCAGCCCCCTTGCGGGGGGGTCGTCGTCCTACAATGAGCAGTTCTTC

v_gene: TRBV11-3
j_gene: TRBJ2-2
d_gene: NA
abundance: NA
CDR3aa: CASSFITGELFF
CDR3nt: TGTGCCAGCAGCTTCATCACCGGGGAGCTGTTTTTT

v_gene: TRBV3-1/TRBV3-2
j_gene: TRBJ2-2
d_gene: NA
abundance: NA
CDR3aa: CASSQDGSKMGAGELFF
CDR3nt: TGTGCCAGCAGCCAAGATGGGTCCAAAATGGGGGCTGGCGAGCTGTTTTTT

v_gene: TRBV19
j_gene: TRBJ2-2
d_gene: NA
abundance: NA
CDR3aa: CASSMLQGAGELFF
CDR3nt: TGTGCCAGTAGTATGTTACAGGGAGCCGGGGAGCTGTTTTTT

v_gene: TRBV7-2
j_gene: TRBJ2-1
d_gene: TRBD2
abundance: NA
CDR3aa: CASSSQRGGPREQFF
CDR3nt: TGTGCCAGCAGCTCCCAGCGGGGGGGCCCGCGGGAGCAGTTCTTC

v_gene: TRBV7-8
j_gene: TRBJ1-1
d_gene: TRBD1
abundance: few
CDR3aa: CASSLGQGRTRTEAFF
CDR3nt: TGTGCCAGCAGCTTAGGACAGGGGCGTACGAGGACTGAAGCTTTCTTT

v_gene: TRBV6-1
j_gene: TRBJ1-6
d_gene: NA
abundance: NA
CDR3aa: CASSEASQGLGSPLHF
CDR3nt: TGTGCCAGCAGTGAAGCGAGCCAGGGTCTAGGTTCACCCCTCCACTTT

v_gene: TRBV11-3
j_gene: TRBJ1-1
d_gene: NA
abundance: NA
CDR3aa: CASSLGSMNTEAFF
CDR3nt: TGTGCCAGCAGCTTAGGGTCTATGAACACTGAAGCTTTCTTT

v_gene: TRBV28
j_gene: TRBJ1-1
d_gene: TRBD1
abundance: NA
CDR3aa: CASSVRVGRDRGPTSGANTEAFF
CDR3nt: TGTGCCAGCAGTGTAAGGGTCGGGAGGGACAGGGGTCCCACCTCGGGTGCGAACACTGAAGCTTTCTTT

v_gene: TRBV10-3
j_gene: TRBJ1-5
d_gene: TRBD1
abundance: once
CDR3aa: CAIRADRGGNQPQHF
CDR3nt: TGTGCCATCAGAGCGGACAGGGGTGGAAATCAGCCCCAGCATTTT